Sequencing of this TCR beta chain was carried out in a study of blood T cells in healthy people across ages. Study-wide results and limits: A roughly linear fall in TCR beta diversity per million T cells was seen with increasing age.

For this clonotype: Its antigen is unknown.

Through a sample-barcoded 5' primer and a J-beta primer mix, a second PCR was run for 7 to 11 cycles. Template switching added a 12-random-nucleotide identifier to every cDNA molecule. TCRdb fed the 5' RACE reads into MiXCR, producing one record per CDR3 protein. The data contain approximately 800,000 distinct CDR3 sequences, about half of them singletons. This CDR3 is built from 16 residues. V was pared by 4 bases and J by 2 bases, with 7 bases of the junction left unmatched. Germline V gene sequence: CDR1 SGHRS, CDR2 YFSETQ. The clonotype was recovered from a man at least 80 years old in good health. The chain combines TRBV5-1 with TRBJ2-3, with 10 bases that match TRBD2. Input material: blood. Here the CDR3 DNA reads TGCGCCAGCAGCACCCCTAGCGGGGGCTACACAGATACGCAGTATTTT. Protein sequence: CASSTPSGGYTDTQYF.